This is a list of T cell receptor beta chains from one sample in a study of T-cell memory formation after mild COVID-19. TCRdb processed the 5' RACE reads anew with MiXCR; each CDR3 protein has one entry. Here the sample spans 170,000 or so distinct CDR3 sequences, 20% to 25% being singletons. What was sequenced was PBMCs or a T cell subset sorted from them (not recorded which). Receptor source: an adult woman who had mild COVID-19 (a few samples of this study predate the infection). Cell type and time point are not known. Both conserved end residues are part of each CDR3. Each record gives: V gene, D gene, clone size, J gene, CDR3 protein, CDR3 DNA. The D gene is left open where the match is weak. Size is omitted from some rows. Given values are once, few, many or a class for expanded clones.

v_call: TRBV9
d_call: .
clone_size: .
j_call: TRBJ2-7
cdr3_aa: CASSAQAEGLAYEQYF
cdr3_nt: TGTGCCAGCAGCGCACAGGCCGAGGGGCTAGCCTACGAGCAGTACTTC

v_call: TRBV7-6
d_call: TRBD2
clone_size: many
j_call: TRBJ2-5
cdr3_aa: CASSYRPGLAGGDQETQYF
cdr3_nt: TGTGCCAGCAGCTACCGACCAGGACTAGCGGGGGGCGATCAAGAGACCCAGTACTTC

v_call: TRBV5-1
d_call: .
clone_size: many
j_call: TRBJ2-1
cdr3_aa: CASSPDTSYNEQFF
cdr3_nt: TGCGCCAGCAGCCCGGACACCTCCTACAATGAGCAGTTCTTC

v_call: TRBV5-6
d_call: .
clone_size: .
j_call: TRBJ2-1
cdr3_aa: CASSPERLGGWAIGSEQFF
cdr3_nt: TGTGCCAGCAGCCCGGAGAGGTTGGGGGGCTGGGCAATAGGCAGTGAGCAGTTCTTC

v_call: TRBV7-6
d_call: .
clone_size: .
j_call: TRBJ2-7
cdr3_aa: CASSLEPGQRTNYEQYF
cdr3_nt: TGTGCCAGCAGCTTAGAACCTGGACAGAGGACTAACTACGAGCAGTACTTC

v_call: TRBV29-1
d_call: .
clone_size: .
j_call: TRBJ2-7
cdr3_aa: CSVEGTARGSSYEQYF
cdr3_nt: TGCAGCGTTGAGGGCACGGCTCGGGGAAGCTCCTACGAGCAGTACTTC

v_call: TRBV12-3/TRBV12-4
d_call: .
clone_size: many
j_call: TRBJ2-5
cdr3_aa: CASSPGETQYF
cdr3_nt: TGTGCCAGCAGTCCCGGAGAGACCCAGTACTTC

v_call: TRBV7-9
d_call: TRBD1
clone_size: few
j_call: TRBJ2-7
cdr3_aa: CASSRTGAGSYEQYF
cdr3_nt: TGTGCCAGCAGTCGAACAGGGGCAGGGTCCTACGAGCAGTACTTC

v_call: TRBV18
d_call: .
clone_size: .
j_call: TRBJ2-1
cdr3_aa: CASSGRGGEQFF
cdr3_nt: TGTGCCAGCTCGGGCCGTGGGGGTGAGCAGTTCTTC

v_call: TRBV24-1
d_call: TRBD1
clone_size: .
j_call: TRBJ2-6
cdr3_aa: CATSDLRTGKAGANVLTF
cdr3_nt: TGTGCCACCAGTGATTTAAGGACAGGGAAAGCTGGGGCCAACGTCCTGACTTTC

v_call: TRBV12-3/TRBV12-4
d_call: .
clone_size: few
j_call: TRBJ2-5
cdr3_aa: CASSPTGARETQYF
cdr3_nt: TGTGCCAGCAGTCCGACTGGGGCACGGGAGACCCAGTACTTC

v_call: TRBV12-3/TRBV12-4
d_call: TRBD2
clone_size: .
j_call: TRBJ2-7
cdr3_aa: CASSSGGNFYEQYF
cdr3_nt: TGTGCCAGCAGCTCCGGGGGGAATTTCTACGAGCAGTACTTC

v_call: TRBV27
d_call: .
clone_size: few
j_call: TRBJ2-1
cdr3_aa: CASSLVSGYYNEQFF
cdr3_nt: TGTGCCAGCAGTTTGGTTAGCGGTTATTACAATGAGCAGTTCTTC

v_call: TRBV5-5
d_call: .
clone_size: .
j_call: TRBJ1-2
cdr3_aa: CASSFTGTNYGYTF
cdr3_nt: TGTGCCAGCAGCTTTACAGGCACTAACTATGGCTACACCTTC

v_call: TRBV2
d_call: TRBD2
clone_size: .
j_call: TRBJ2-5
cdr3_aa: CARVRTSGNQETQYF
cdr3_nt: TGTGCTAGAGTAAGGACTAGCGGGAACCAAGAGACCCAGTACTTC

v_call: TRBV7-9
d_call: TRBD2
clone_size: few
j_call: TRBJ2-1
cdr3_aa: CASRGQTTGLAGSEQFF
cdr3_nt: TGTGCCAGCAGGGGACAGACGACGGGACTAGCGGGCAGTGAGCAGTTCTTC

v_call: TRBV7-9
d_call: .
clone_size: many
j_call: TRBJ2-3
cdr3_aa: CASSPGTDTQYF
cdr3_nt: TGTGCCAGCAGCCCCGGCACAGATACGCAGTATTTT

v_call: TRBV6-2/TRBV6-3
d_call: .
clone_size: .
j_call: TRBJ2-1
cdr3_aa: CASSYPLRGPREQFF
cdr3_nt: TGTGCCAGCAGTTACCCTCTTAGGGGCCCTAGGGAGCAGTTCTTC

v_call: TRBV12-3/TRBV12-4
d_call: TRBD1
clone_size: .
j_call: TRBJ2-3
cdr3_aa: CASSPGQGASTDTQYF
cdr3_nt: TGTGCCAGCAGTCCGGGACAGGGGGCGAGCACAGATACGCAGTATTTT

v_call: TRBV13
d_call: .
clone_size: many
j_call: TRBJ2-7
cdr3_aa: CASSSRSYEQYF
cdr3_nt: TGTGCCAGCAGCTCCCGATCCTACGAGCAGTACTTC

v_call: TRBV7-9
d_call: .
clone_size: .
j_call: TRBJ2-1
cdr3_aa: CASSPPGAVIYNEQFF
cdr3_nt: TGTGCCAGCAGCCCCCCAGGGGCGGTAATCTACAATGAGCAGTTCTTC

v_call: TRBV29-1
d_call: .
clone_size: few
j_call: TRBJ1-5
cdr3_aa: CSVQNGNQPQHF
cdr3_nt: TGCAGCGTCCAGAATGGCAATCAGCCCCAGCATTTT

v_call: TRBV12-5
d_call: .
clone_size: .
j_call: TRBJ2-2
cdr3_aa: CASGLGTGELFF
cdr3_nt: TGTGCTAGTGGTTTGGGCACCGGGGAGCTGTTTTTT

v_call: TRBV5-1
d_call: .
clone_size: .
j_call: TRBJ1-1
cdr3_aa: CASSLASSEAFF
cdr3_nt: TGCGCCAGCAGCTTGGCCTCCTCTGAAGCTTTCTTT

v_call: TRBV27
d_call: .
clone_size: .
j_call: TRBJ1-5
cdr3_aa: CASSYYSNQPQHF
cdr3_nt: TGTGCCAGCAGTTACTATAGCAATCAGCCCCAGCATTTT

v_call: TRBV7-8
d_call: .
clone_size: .
j_call: TRBJ1-5
cdr3_aa: CASSLGQNVQPQHF
cdr3_nt: TGTGCCAGCAGCTTAGGGCAGAACGTTCAGCCCCAGCATTTT

v_call: TRBV5-1
d_call: .
clone_size: few
j_call: TRBJ1-6
cdr3_aa: CASSLEQASSYNSPLHF
cdr3_nt: TGCGCCAGCAGCTTGGAACAGGCGAGCTCCTATAATTCACCCCTCCACTTT

v_call: TRBV27
d_call: .
clone_size: .
j_call: TRBJ2-7
cdr3_aa: CASAETGSYEQYF
cdr3_nt: TGTGCCAGCGCGGAGACAGGCTCCTACGAGCAGTACTTC

v_call: TRBV5-6
d_call: .
clone_size: many
j_call: TRBJ1-3
cdr3_aa: CASSSVGATYRSGNTIYF
cdr3_nt: TGTGCCAGCAGCTCCGTCGGGGCTACCTATAGGTCTGGAAACACCATATATTTT

v_call: TRBV7-8
d_call: .
clone_size: .
j_call: TRBJ2-2
cdr3_aa: CASSLDGPEISGELFF
cdr3_nt: TGTGCCAGCAGCTTAGATGGCCCCGAGATCTCCGGGGAGCTGTTTTTT

v_call: TRBV15
d_call: TRBD1
clone_size: few
j_call: TRBJ2-7
cdr3_aa: CATSRDRDRDNEQYF
cdr3_nt: TGTGCCACCAGCAGAGACCGGGACAGGGACAACGAGCAGTACTTC

v_call: TRBV7-8
d_call: .
clone_size: .
j_call: TRBJ2-7
cdr3_aa: CASSLVGREQYF
cdr3_nt: TGTGCCAGCAGCTTAGTTGGCCGCGAGCAGTACTTC

v_call: TRBV5-1
d_call: TRBD2
clone_size: .
j_call: TRBJ2-1
cdr3_aa: CASSQYFGRAYNEQFF
cdr3_nt: TGCGCCAGCAGCCAGTATTTCGGGAGGGCCTACAATGAGCAGTTCTTC

v_call: TRBV3-1
d_call: .
clone_size: few
j_call: TRBJ1-3
cdr3_aa: CASSRASQASARNTIYF
cdr3_nt: TGTGCCAGCAGCCGAGCCTCACAGGCCAGCGCACGAAACACCATATATTTT

v_call: TRBV12-3/TRBV12-4
d_call: .
clone_size: .
j_call: TRBJ2-7
cdr3_aa: CASSLEGHNSYEQYF
cdr3_nt: TGTGCCAGCAGTTTAGAGGGACACAACTCCTACGAGCAGTACTTC

v_call: TRBV20-1
d_call: .
clone_size: few
j_call: TRBJ2-7
cdr3_aa: CSARDPQGTYEQYF
cdr3_nt: TGCAGTGCTAGGGACCCACAGGGAACCTACGAGCAGTACTTC

v_call: TRBV24-1
d_call: TRBD1
clone_size: .
j_call: TRBJ1-1
cdr3_aa: CATSDSRQGIHTEAFF
cdr3_nt: TGTGCCACCAGTGATAGTAGACAGGGAATACACACTGAAGCTTTCTTT

v_call: TRBV7-6
d_call: TRBD2
clone_size: few
j_call: TRBJ2-1
cdr3_aa: CASSPPSGGYNEQFF
cdr3_nt: TGTGCCAGCAGCCCCCCCAGCGGGGGGTACAATGAGCAGTTCTTC

v_call: TRBV12-3/TRBV12-4
d_call: .
clone_size: .
j_call: TRBJ1-5
cdr3_aa: CASSSFNQPQHF
cdr3_nt: TGTGCCAGCAGTTCCTTTAATCAGCCCCAGCATTTT

v_call: TRBV6-1
d_call: TRBD2
clone_size: .
j_call: TRBJ2-5
cdr3_aa: CASRARLAGDLEAETQYF
cdr3_nt: TGTGCCAGCAGGGCTAGACTAGCGGGGGACTTAGAAGCGGAGACCCAGTACTTC

v_call: TRBV4-3
d_call: .
clone_size: few
j_call: TRBJ2-1
cdr3_aa: CASSQDGGPYNEQFF
cdr3_nt: TGCGCCAGCAGCCAAGACGGGGGGCCCTACAATGAGCAGTTCTTC

v_call: TRBV7-8
d_call: .
clone_size: few
j_call: TRBJ2-7
cdr3_aa: CASSLEWLVESYEQYF
cdr3_nt: TGTGCCAGCAGCCTCGAATGGCTGGTAGAATCCTACGAGCAGTACTTC

v_call: TRBV7-8
d_call: .
clone_size: .
j_call: TRBJ2-3
cdr3_aa: CASSDHSTDTQYF
cdr3_nt: TGTGCCAGCAGCGACCATAGCACAGATACGCAGTATTTT

v_call: TRBV13
d_call: .
clone_size: .
j_call: TRBJ2-7
cdr3_aa: CASSLAGDRQYEQYF
cdr3_nt: TGTGCCAGCAGCTTAGCCGGGGACCGGCAATACGAGCAGTACTTC

v_call: TRBV12-3/TRBV12-4
d_call: TRBD1
clone_size: .
j_call: TRBJ2-2
cdr3_aa: CASSPTGAWNTGELFF
cdr3_nt: TGTGCCAGCAGTCCCACAGGGGCGTGGAACACCGGGGAGCTGTTTTTT

v_call: TRBV12-3/TRBV12-4
d_call: TRBD1
clone_size: .
j_call: TRBJ2-7
cdr3_aa: CASSFDRGRYEQYF
cdr3_nt: TGTGCCAGCAGTTTCGACAGGGGGAGGTACGAGCAGTACTTC

v_call: TRBV20-1
d_call: TRBD1
clone_size: few
j_call: TRBJ1-1
cdr3_aa: CSARALTGGIEAFF
cdr3_nt: TGCAGTGCTAGAGCATTGACAGGGGGCATAGAAGCTTTCTTT